Reported below is one T cell receptor beta chain. The data were taken from a study of T cell repertoires in cytomegalovirus infection. This CDR3 contains 14 residues. Between the trimmed V and J ends, which lost 2 bases and 11 bases, there was a span of 16 bases. From the reads, TCRdb called clonotypes with MiXCR, one entry per CDR3 protein. The table includes about 530,000 distinct CDR3 sequences, less than 30% detected once. This clonotype was obtained from a human donor in good health (CMV status not recorded). Some clones in this sample may be carry-over from other donors' samples. The material sequenced was PBMCs. The genes are TRBV12-3 or TRBV12-4 and TRBJ1-5, with D hard to call. This CDR3 reads CASSLQAEREAQHF. DNA for the CDR3: TGTGCCAGCAGTTTACAGGCGGAAAGGGAGGCCCAGCATTTT.